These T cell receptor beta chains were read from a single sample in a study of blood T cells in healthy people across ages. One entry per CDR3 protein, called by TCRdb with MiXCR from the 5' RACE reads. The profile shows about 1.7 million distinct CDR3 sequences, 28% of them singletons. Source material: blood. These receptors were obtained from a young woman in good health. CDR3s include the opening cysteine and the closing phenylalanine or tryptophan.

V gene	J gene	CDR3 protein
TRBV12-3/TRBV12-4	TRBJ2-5	CASTSRDKQETQYF
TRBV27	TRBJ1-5	CASRSGLEPQHF
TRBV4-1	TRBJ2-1	CASSQATDGFEGNEQFF
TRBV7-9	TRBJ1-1	CASSGGTGGTNTEAFF
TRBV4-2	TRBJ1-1	CASSQDGTGRQTEAFF
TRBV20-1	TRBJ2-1	CSPRWTSGKNEQFF
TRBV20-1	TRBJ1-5	CSARRQGYQPQHF
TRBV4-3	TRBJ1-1	CASSQERGDTEAFF
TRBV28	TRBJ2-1	CASRGRVYNEQFF
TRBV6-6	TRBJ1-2	CATEDTTNYGYTF
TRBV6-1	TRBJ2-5	CASTAQETQYF
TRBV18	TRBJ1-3	CASSPLGFHSGNTIYF
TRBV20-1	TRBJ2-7	CSASDRTYEQYF
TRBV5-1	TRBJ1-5	CASSFSSGGNQPQHF
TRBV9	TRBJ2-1	CASSAVLAGTNNEQFF
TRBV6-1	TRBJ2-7	CASSPKGTETHEQYF
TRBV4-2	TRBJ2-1	CASSQASLAGPDNEQFF
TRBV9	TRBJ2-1	CASSVTGGNEQFF
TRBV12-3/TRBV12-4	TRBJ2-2	CASRAGTSPGELFF
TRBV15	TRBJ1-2	CATSRPNYGYTF
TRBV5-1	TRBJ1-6	CASSISGPRASPLHF
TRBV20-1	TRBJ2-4	CSAEGLGQVERYF
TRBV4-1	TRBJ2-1	CASSQEGLDNEQFF
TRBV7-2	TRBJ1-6	CASSSGYTSPLHF
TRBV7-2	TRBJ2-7	CASIPGVTREQYF
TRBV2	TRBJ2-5	CASGRTYQETQYF
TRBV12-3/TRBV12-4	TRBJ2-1	CASSPASGWSNEQFF
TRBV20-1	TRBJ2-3	CSGGGTGGDTQYF
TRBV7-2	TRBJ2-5	CASSFTSGAAQETQYF
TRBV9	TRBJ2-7	CASSVEGGRQYF
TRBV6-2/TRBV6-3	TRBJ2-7	CASHSVGGSYEQYF
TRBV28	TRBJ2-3	CASSSIGLAGAYTDTQYF
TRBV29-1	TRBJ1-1	CSALTGGPTEAFF
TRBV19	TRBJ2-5	CAGSTPGTQYF
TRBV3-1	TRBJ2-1	CASSPKNNEQFF
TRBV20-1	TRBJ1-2	CSASSWTDQGNGYTF
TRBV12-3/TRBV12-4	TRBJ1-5	CASTRRGRSNQPQHF
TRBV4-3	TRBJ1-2	CASSQDKGYGYTF
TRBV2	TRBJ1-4	CASGERGNEKLFF
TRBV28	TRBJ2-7	CASALGGGNEQYF
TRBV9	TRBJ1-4	CASSFTGILGEKLFF
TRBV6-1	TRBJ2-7	CASSRDNQYEQYF
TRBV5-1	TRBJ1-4	CASSKRPKEKLFF
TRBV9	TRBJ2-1	CASSHRDGQFF
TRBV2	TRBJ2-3	CASSSGDASTDTQYF
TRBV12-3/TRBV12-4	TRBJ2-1	CASGERDRKYNEQFF
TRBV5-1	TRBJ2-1	CASTPGQGAIDEQFF
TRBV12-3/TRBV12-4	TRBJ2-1	CASSFSGGARERFF
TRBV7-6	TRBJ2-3	CASSLQTSGAVDTQYF
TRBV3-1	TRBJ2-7	CASSQAGLAGGEQYF
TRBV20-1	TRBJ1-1	CSANINKNTEAFF
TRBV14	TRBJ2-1	CASSQELAGGHEQFF
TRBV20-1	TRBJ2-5	CSARSPEQETQYF
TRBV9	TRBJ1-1	CASGRSYTEAFF
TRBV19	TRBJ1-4	CASRRQDDEKLFF
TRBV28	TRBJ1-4	CASSIQRGQGLLTNEKLFF
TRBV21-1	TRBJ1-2	CASSRIDTCYTF